One sample yielded the 4 T cell receptor beta chains listed below, sequenced in a study of blood T cells in healthy people across ages. Alongside a J-beta primer mix, a sample-barcoded 5' primer served in a second PCR lasting about 7 to 11 cycles. In TCRdb, the 5' RACE reads were re-called with MiXCR into one record per CDR3 protein. Of fewer than 2,000,000 distinct CDR3 sequences listed, 30% to 35% were seen once; the top ten hold 10% to 12%. Sequencing used blood. The receptors here all came from a woman in her twenties or thirties in good health.

Of note for this clonotype: Compared with germline, one end of the junction differs, possibly owing to a read error. This chain uses TRBV5-6 with TRBJ2-1; 7 positions match TRBD2. Germline assignment: CDR1 SGHDT and CDR2 YYEEEE. This CDR3 is built from 17 residues. CDR3 residues: CPSSFSLAASSYNEQFF. The CDR3 nucleotides are TGTCCCAGCAGCTTTTCCCTAGCGGCAAGCTCCTACAATGAGCAGTTCTTC.

This clonotype came up many times. V is TRBV24-1 and J is TRBJ2-7; weak D call: TRBD2 (6 bases). Per germline, CDR1 KGHDR and CDR2 SFDVKD. Trimming left V 9 bases short and J 2 bases short, with 19 bases between. The CDR3 loop spans 15 amino acids. CDR3 residues: CATSVGGFFTYEQYF. Written as DNA, the CDR3 is TGTGCCACCTCTGTCGGGGGTTTCTTTACCTACGAGCAGTACTTC.

The genes are TRBV2 and TRBJ1-5; D remains ambiguous. This CDR3 region has 13 residues. CDR1 is SNHLY, CDR2 FYNNEI, per germline. V lost 2 bases, J lost 0 bases, and 2 bases lay in between. The CDR3 reads CASSETSNQPQHF. The CDR3 bases are TGTGCCAGCAGTGAAACTAGCAATCAGCCCCAGCATTTT. The full variable domain, its missing parts supplied by reference TRBV2 and TRBJ1-5, is EPEVTQTPSHQVTQMGQEVILRCVPISNHLYFYWYRQILGQKVEFLVSFYNNEISEKSEIFDDQFSVERPDGSNFTLKIRSTKLEDSAMYFCASSETSNQPQHFGDGTRLSIL.

The chain has TRBV7-9 and TRBJ1-1, with a tentative D call TRBD1 (5 bases). The CDR3 runs to 12 residues. Germline V gene data show CDR1 as SEHNR and CDR2 as FQNEAQ (reference sequence). Between the trimmed V and J ends, which lost 8 bases and 6 bases, there was a span of 13 bases. The CDR3 is CASLKGAAEAFF. The CDR3 DNA sequence: TGTGCCAGCTTAAAAGGGGCAGCTGAAGCTTTCTTT.